This TCR beta chain was captured in a study of blood T cell repertoires in COVID-19. Study in general: PBMCs, B-cell-depleted T cells, or T cells provided the cDNA or gDNA that made up the material.

V was pared by 5 bases and J by 10 bases, with 10 bases between. Germline V lookup: CDR1 SGHTS, CDR2 YDEGEE. CDR3 length: 12 amino acids. The assay was immunoSEQ multiplex PCR, and TCRdb's table has in-frame clones only and misses some. This table has about 140,000 clones, roughly 88% appearing once. This chain joins TRBV5-8 and TRBJ1-6; D ambiguous. The sample taken for sequencing was peripheral blood. The sequence came from a woman in her sixties or seventies with acute or convalescent COVID-19. The chain's CDR3 is CASSLRSSPLHF. The CDR3 DNA is TGTGCCAGCAGTCTCCGGAGCTCACCCCTCCACTTT.